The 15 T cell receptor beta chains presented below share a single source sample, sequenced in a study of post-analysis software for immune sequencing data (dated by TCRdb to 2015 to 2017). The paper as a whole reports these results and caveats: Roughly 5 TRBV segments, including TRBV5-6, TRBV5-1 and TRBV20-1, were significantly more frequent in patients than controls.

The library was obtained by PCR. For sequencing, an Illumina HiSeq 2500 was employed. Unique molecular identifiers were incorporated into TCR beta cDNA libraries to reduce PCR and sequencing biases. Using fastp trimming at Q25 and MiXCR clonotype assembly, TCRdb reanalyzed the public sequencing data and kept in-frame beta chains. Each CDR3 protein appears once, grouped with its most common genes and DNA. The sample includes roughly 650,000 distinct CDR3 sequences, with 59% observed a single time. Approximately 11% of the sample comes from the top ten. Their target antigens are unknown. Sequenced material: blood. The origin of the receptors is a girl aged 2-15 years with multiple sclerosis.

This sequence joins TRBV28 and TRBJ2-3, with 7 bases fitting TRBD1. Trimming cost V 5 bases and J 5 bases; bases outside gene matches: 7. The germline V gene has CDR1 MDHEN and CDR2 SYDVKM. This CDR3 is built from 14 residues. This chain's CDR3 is CASSLPTGQDTQYF. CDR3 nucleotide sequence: TGTGCCAGCAGTCTACCGACAGGGCAAGATACGCAGTATTTT.

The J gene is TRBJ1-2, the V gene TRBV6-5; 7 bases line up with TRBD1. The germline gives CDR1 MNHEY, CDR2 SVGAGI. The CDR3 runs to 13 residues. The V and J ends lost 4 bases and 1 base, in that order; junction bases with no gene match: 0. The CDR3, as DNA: TGTGCCAGCAGTTGGGACAGTAACTATGGCTACACCTTC. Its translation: CASSWDSNYGYTF.

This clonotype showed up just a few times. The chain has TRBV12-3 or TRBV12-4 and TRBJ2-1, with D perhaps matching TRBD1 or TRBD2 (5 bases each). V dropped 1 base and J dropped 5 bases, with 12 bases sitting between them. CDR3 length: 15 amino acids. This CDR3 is CASSLGRDLDNEQFF. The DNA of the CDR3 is TGTGCCAGCAGTTTAGGACGGGACCTAGACAATGAGCAGTTCTTC.

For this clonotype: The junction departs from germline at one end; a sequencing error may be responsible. The DNA of the CDR3 is TGTGCCAGCAGGAACCAAGAGACCCAGTACTTC. Its protein product is CASRNQETQYF. V usage is TRBV5-1 and J usage is TRBJ2-5; D ambiguous. Germline lookup yields CDR1 SGHRS and CDR2 YFSETQ. CDR3 length equals 11 residues.

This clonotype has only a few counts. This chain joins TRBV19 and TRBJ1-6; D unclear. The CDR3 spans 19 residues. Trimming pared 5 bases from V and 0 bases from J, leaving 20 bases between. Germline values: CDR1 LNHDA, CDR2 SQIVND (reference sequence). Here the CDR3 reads CASSSRPRSMFSYNSPLHF. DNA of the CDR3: TGTGCCAGTAGTTCGAGGCCAAGATCGATGTTCTCCTATAATTCACCCCTCCACTTT.

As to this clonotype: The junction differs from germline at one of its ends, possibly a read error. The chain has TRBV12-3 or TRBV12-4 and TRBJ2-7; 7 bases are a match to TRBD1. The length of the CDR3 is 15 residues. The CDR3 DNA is TGTGCCAGCAGTACATACCGGGACAGCTCCTACGAGCAGGACTTC. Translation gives CASSTYRDSSYEQDF.

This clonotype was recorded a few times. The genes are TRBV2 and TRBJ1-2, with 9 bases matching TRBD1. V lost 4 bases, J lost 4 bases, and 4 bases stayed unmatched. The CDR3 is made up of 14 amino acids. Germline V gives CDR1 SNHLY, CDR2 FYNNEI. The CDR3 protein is CASSVRDRVYGYTF. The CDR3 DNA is TGTGCCAGCAGTGTCCGGGACAGGGTCTATGGCTACACCTTC.

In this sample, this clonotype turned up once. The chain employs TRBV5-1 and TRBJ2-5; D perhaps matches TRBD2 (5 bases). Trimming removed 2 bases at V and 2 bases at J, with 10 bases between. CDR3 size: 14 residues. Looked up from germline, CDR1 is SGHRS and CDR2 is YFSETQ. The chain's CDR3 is CASSFFPGQETQYF. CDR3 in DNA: TGCGCCAGCAGCTTCTTCCCGGGGCAAGAGACCCAGTACTTC.

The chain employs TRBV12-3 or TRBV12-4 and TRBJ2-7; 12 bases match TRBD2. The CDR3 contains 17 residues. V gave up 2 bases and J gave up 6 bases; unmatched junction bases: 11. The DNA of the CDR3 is TGTGCCAGCAGTTTATTGGTCCTAGCGGGAGGGCCGGGCGAGCAGTACTTC. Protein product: CASSLLVLAGGPGEQYF.

CDR3 DNA sequence: TGTGCCAGCAGCCGCCTGCGACAGGGTGGTGACTATGGCTACACCTTC. It encodes CASSRLRQGGDYGYTF. V usage is TRBV7-3 and J usage is TRBJ1-2, with 7 bases identical to TRBD1. V was pared by 5 bases and J by 3 bases, with 12 bases of the junction left unmatched. This CDR3 has 16 amino acids. Per germline, CDR1 SGHTA and CDR2 FQGTGA. Together with reference TRBV7-3 and TRBJ1-2, the CDR3 gives the full variable domain: GAGVSQTPSNKVTEKGKYVELRCDPISGHTALYWYRQSLGQGPEFLIYFQGTGAADDSGLPNDRFFAVRPEGSVSTLKIQRTERGDSAVYLCASSRLRQGGDYGYTFGSGTRLTVV.

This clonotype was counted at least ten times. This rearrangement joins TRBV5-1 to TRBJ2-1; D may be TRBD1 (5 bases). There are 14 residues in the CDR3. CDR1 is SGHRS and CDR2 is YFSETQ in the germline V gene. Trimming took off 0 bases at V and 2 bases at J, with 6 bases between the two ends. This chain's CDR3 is CASSLGQTYNEQFF. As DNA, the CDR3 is TGCGCCAGCAGCTTGGGACAGACCTACAATGAGCAGTTCTTC.

CDR3 residues: CSARDGETEAFF. In DNA, the CDR3 is TGCAGCGCCCGGGACGGGGAGACTGAAGCTTTCTTT. This rearrangement joins TRBV29-1 to TRBJ1-1, with D possibly TRBD1 on 5 matching bases. The V gene's germline CDR1 is SQVTM and CDR2 ANQGSEA. The V gene lost 7 bases and the J gene lost 5 bases, with 14 bases spanning the gap. The CDR3 totals 12 residues.

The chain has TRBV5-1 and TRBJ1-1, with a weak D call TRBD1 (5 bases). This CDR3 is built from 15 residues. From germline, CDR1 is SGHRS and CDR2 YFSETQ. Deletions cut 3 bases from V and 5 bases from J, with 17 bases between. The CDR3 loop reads CASSSTRGGRTEAFF. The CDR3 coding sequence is TGCGCCAGCAGCTCTACGCGGGGCGGACGGACTGAAGCTTTCTTT. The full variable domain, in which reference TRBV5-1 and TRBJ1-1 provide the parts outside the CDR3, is KAGVTQTPRYLIKTRGQQVTLSCSPISGHRSVSWYQQTPGQGLQFLFEYFSETQRNKGNFPGRFSGRQFSNSRSEMNVSTLELGDSALYLCASSSTRGGRTEAFFGQGTRLTVV.

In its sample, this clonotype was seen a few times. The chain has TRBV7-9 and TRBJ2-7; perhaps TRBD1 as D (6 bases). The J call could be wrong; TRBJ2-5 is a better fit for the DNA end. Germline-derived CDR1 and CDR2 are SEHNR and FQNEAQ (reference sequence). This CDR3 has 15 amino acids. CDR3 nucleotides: TGTGCCAGCAGCACTAGGACAGAGTCAGTCGGGACCCAGTACTTC. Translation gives CASSTRTESVGTQYF.

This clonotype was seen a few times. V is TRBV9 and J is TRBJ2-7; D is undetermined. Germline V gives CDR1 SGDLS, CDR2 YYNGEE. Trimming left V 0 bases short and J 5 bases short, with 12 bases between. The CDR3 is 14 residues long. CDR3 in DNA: TGTGCCAGCAGCGTAGGTTTGTCTAGTCACGAGCAGTACTTC. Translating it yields CASSVGLSSHEQYF. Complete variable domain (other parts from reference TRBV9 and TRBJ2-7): DSGVTQTPKHLITATGQRVTLRCSPRSGDLSVYWYQQSLDQGLQFLIQYYNGEERAKGNILERFSAQQFPDLHSELNLSSLELGDSALYFCASSVGLSSHEQYFGPGTRLTVT.